Described below is a single T cell receptor (beta chain) sequence and its context. The target antigen is unknown. The record originates from a study of T-cell reconstitution after alpha-beta-depleted transplantation in children. Study conclusions and caveats: At one year after transplant, newly produced T cells mostly accounted for T-cell counts and diversity.

Construction of the TCRbeta library involved unique molecular identifiers. MiXCR, run by TCRdb on the PCR reads, gives a single entry per CDR3 protein. Of about a million distinct CDR3 sequences listed, around 30% are singletons. This CDR3 comprises 15 residues. CDR1 and CDR2 (germline): SGHVS, FQNEAQ. V shed 1 base and J shed 0 bases, with 10 bases lying between them. The material was PBMCs, mostly from graft donor cells, obtained 360 days after TCRalphabeta/CD19-depleted stem cell transplant. The V and J genes are TRBV7-8 and TRBJ2-7; D uncertain. The TCR sequence derives from a boy less than two years old who had a stem cell transplant for SCID, so the T cells may come from the graft donor. The CDR3 is CASSLETGPSYEQYF. CDR3 nucleotides: TGTGCCAGCAGCTTAGAGACTGGCCCCTCCTACGAGCAGTACTTC. Variable domain in full (rest from reference TRBV7-8 and TRBJ2-7): GAGVSQSPRYKVAKRGQDVALRCDPISGHVSLFWYQQALGQGPEFLTYFQNEAQLDKSGLPSDRFFAERPEGSVSTLKIQRTQQEDSAVYLCASSLETGPSYEQYFGPGTRLTVT.